Below are 27 T cell receptor beta chains sequenced from a single sample in a study of blood T cell repertoires in COVID-19. Produced via immunoSEQ multiplex PCR; TCRdb's table is partial and in-frame only. This sample has a few hundred thousand clones; about 80% occur once, and the top ten carry more than 2%. Sequences were obtained from peripheral blood. The receptors come from a woman aged 60-75 years with acute or convalescent COVID-19.

This clone turned up a few times. The rearrangement joins TRBV7-9 to TRBJ2-5; unclear D gene. The CDR3 covers 13 residues. The V end was cut by 1 base, the J end by 1 base, with 4 bases between. CDR1 SEHNR and CDR2 FQNEAQ come from the germline V gene (reference sequence). DNA for the CDR3: TGTGCCAGCAGCTTAGTAGCCCAAGAGACCCAGTACTTC. It is translated as CASSLVAQETQYF. The variable domain in full, completed from reference TRBV7-9 and TRBJ2-5, reads DTGVSQNPRHKITKRGQNVTFRCDPISEHNRLYWYRQTLGQGPEFLTYFQNEAQLEKSRLLSDRFSAERPKGSFSTLEIQRTEQGDSAMYLCASSLVAQETQYFGPGTRLLVL.

This chain joins TRBV6-6 and TRBJ2-7; 7 bases fit TRBD1. CDR3 length: 14 amino acids. Trimming at V came to 2 bases and at J to 1 base, leaving 2 bases not matched to a gene. CDR1 MNHNY and CDR2 SVGAGI come from the germline V gene (reference sequence). The DNA of the CDR3 is TGTGCCAGCAGTTACGGGACAGATTCCTACGAGCAGTACTTC. Translating it yields CASSYGTDSYEQYF.

This chain joins TRBV14 and TRBJ1-1, with D hard to call. V was trimmed by 5 bases and J by 2 bases, leaving 9 bases between them. Germline lookup yields CDR1 SGHDN and CDR2 FVKESK. This CDR3 contains 13 residues. The CDR3 nucleotides are TGTGCCAGCAGCTACGGTAGAAACACTGAAGCTTTCTTT. Protein product: CASSYGRNTEAFF.

This rearrangement joins TRBV6-1 to TRBJ2-7, with D possibly matching TRBD2 (5 bases). V lost 2 bases, J lost 6 bases, and 14 bases lay in between. Germline values: CDR1 MNHNS, CDR2 SASEGT. The CDR3 sequence is 14 residues long. Here the CDR3 reads CASSEFGVRSEQYF. CDR3 nucleotides: TGTGCCAGCAGTGAATTCGGGGTTCGCTCCGAGCAGTACTTC.

The chain couples TRBV9 to TRBJ2-1; 7 nucleotides line up with TRBD2. Germline V gene lookup returns CDR1 SGDLS and CDR2 YYNGEE. The CDR3 loop spans 16 amino acids. The J segment lost 5 bases and the V segment lost 5 bases, leaving 13 bases of the junction unmatched. For the CDR3, the DNA is TGTGCCAGCAGTGCCGACTTGGGGGGGTTGGACAATGAGCAGTTCTTC. The encoded protein is CASSADLGGLDNEQFF. Complete variable domain (other parts from reference TRBV9 and TRBJ2-1): DSGVTQTPKHLITATGQRVTLRCSPRSGDLSVYWYQQSLDQGLQFLIQYYNGEERAKGNILERFSAQQFPDLHSELNLSSLELGDSALYFCASSADLGGLDNEQFFGPGTRLTVL.

The V and J genes are TRBV6-2 or TRBV6-3 and TRBJ1-1, with D unclear. Per the germline V gene, CDR1 is MNHEY and CDR2 is SVGEGT. V lost 6 bases to trimming and J lost 8 bases, with 19 bases between them. The CDR3 is made up of 14 amino acids. CDR3 loop: CASSPGRPLFEAFF. DNA for the CDR3: TGTGCCAGCAGCCCCGGCAGGCCCCTATTCGAAGCTTTCTTT.

The chain employs TRBV30 and TRBJ2-2, with 9 bases identical to TRBD2. The length of the CDR3 is 16 residues. V trimming: 1 base; J trimming: 4 bases; junction bases outside the gene matches: 7. Germline values: CDR1 GTSNPN, CDR2 SVGIG (reference sequence). The CDR3 is CAWSAGLAWGTGELFF. The CDR3 nucleotides are TGTGCCTGGAGTGCCGGACTAGCGTGGGGCACCGGGGAGCTGTTTTTT. Variable domain in full (rest from reference TRBV30 and TRBJ2-2): SQTIHQWPATLVQPVGSPLSLECTVEGTSNPNLYWYRQAAGRGLQLLFYSVGIGQISSEVPQNLSASRPQDRQFILSSKKLLLSDSGFYLCAWSAGLAWGTGELFFGEGSRLTVL.

This chain uses TRBV7-9 with TRBJ1-2, with D unresolved. In germline, CDR1 is SEHNR, CDR2 FQNEAQ (reference sequence). V lost 2 bases, J lost 2 bases, and 9 bases lay in between. This CDR3 contains 14 residues. CDR3 sequence: CASSLLEGNYGYTF. The CDR3 nucleotides are TGTGCCAGCAGCTTACTGGAGGGAAACTATGGCTACACCTTC.

This clone is a singleton in its sample. The chain has TRBV5-4 and TRBJ2-7; D might be TRBD2 (6 bases). V dropped 4 bases and J dropped 2 bases, with 16 bases sitting between them. The germline V gene has CDR1 SGHNT and CDR2 YYREEE (reference sequence). CDR3 size: 15 residues. CDR3 amino acids: CASSPGGGVPYEQYF. CDR3 DNA: TGTGCCAGCAGCCCCGGCGGCGGGGTCCCCTACGAGCAGTACTTC.

The gene calls are TRBV7-8 and TRBJ1-5, with D possibly being TRBD1 (6 bases). V lost 7 bases and J lost 2, with 9 bases in between. The CDR3 is made up of 13 amino acids. From germline, CDR1 is SGHVS and CDR2 FQNEAQ. CDR3 sequence (DNA): TGTGCCAGCACCCAGGGGCGCAATCAGCCCCAGCATTTT. Encoded protein: CASTQGRNQPQHF.

This rearrangement joins TRBV28 to TRBJ1-2; D gene uncertain. Germline V gene lookup returns CDR1 MDHEN and CDR2 SYDVKM. V was shortened by 6 bases and J by 2 bases, with 13 bases between the two germline ends. The CDR3 spans 14 residues. CDR3 sequence (DNA): TGTGCCAGCAGACGTACCGGGAGAAACTATGGCTACACCTTC. This gives the protein CASRRTGRNYGYTF.

This clone has just a few counts. The rearrangement links TRBV4-2 to TRBJ2-7, with TRBD2 matching over 9 bases. Germline V CDR1 and CDR2: LGHNA, YNFKEQ. With V trimmed by 5 bases and J by 3 bases, 5 bases remained unmatched. The CDR3 runs 14 residues. DNA of the CDR3: TGTGCCAGCAGCACCCGTAGCGGGGGCTACGAGCAGTACTTC. This translates into CASSTRSGGYEQYF.

The chain joins TRBV12-5 to TRBJ1-1, with D uncertain. Germline V gene data show CDR1 as LGHNT and CDR2 as FRNRAP. Trimming left V 7 bases short and J 3 bases short, with 18 bases between. This CDR3 spans 15 amino acids. CDR3: CASANPRAGDTEAFF. CDR3 sequence (DNA): TGTGCTAGTGCTAACCCGAGGGCTGGGGACACTGAAGCTTTCTTT. Combining the CDR3 with reference TRBV12-5 and TRBJ1-1 gives the whole variable domain DARVTQTPRHKVTEMGQEVTMRCQPILGHNTVFWYRQTMMQGLELLAYFRNRAPLDDSGMPKDRFSAEMPDATLATLKIQPSEPRDSAVYFCASANPRAGDTEAFFGQGTRLTVV.

V gene TRBV18 combines with J gene TRBJ2-7; D uncertain. In germline, CDR1 is KGHSH, CDR2 LQKENI. The CDR3 extends over 12 amino acids. The ends were cut back, 4 bases at V and 5 bases at J, with 9 bases in the middle. The CDR3 loop is CASSQSDNEQYF. The CDR3, as DNA: TGTGCCAGCTCACAAAGCGATAACGAGCAGTACTTC.

This clone was seen once. J is TRBJ1-2 and V is TRBV6-5, with TRBD1 as a possible D gene (6 bases). CDR3 length: 14 amino acids. Germline loops: CDR1 MNHEY, CDR2 SVGAGI. Trimming cost V 2 bases and J 2 bases, with 9 bases left between them. CDR3 in amino acids: CASSYTGSNYGYTF. The CDR3 nucleotides read TGTGCCAGCAGTTACACAGGGTCGAACTATGGCTACACCTTC.

In DNA, the CDR3 is TGTGCCAGCAGTTACCAACCTATGAACACTGAAGCTTTCTTT. This sequence encodes CASSYQPMNTEAFF. The chain recombines TRBV27 with TRBJ1-1, with D unclear. In germline, CDR1 is MNHEY, CDR2 SMNVEV (reference sequence). CDR3 size: 14 residues. Between the trimmed V and J ends, which lost 4 bases and 0 bases, there was a span of 9 bases.

The rearrangement links TRBV6-2 or TRBV6-3 to TRBJ1-1; D is undetermined. Germline V gene data show CDR1 as MNHEY and CDR2 as SVGEGT. Deletions cut 0 bases from V and 6 bases from J, with 14 bases between. CDR3 length: 15 amino acids. CDR3 in amino acids: CASSYSKPAIAEAFF. In DNA, the CDR3 is TGTGCCAGCAGTTACTCGAAGCCCGCTATAGCTGAAGCTTTCTTT.

The chain combines TRBV2 with TRBJ1-1, with D maybe TRBD1 (5 bases). V was trimmed by 8 bases and J by 0 bases, leaving 16 bases between them. Looked up from germline, CDR1 is SNHLY and CDR2 is FYNNEI. This CDR3 spans 15 amino acids. CDR3 DNA sequence: TGTGCCAGCGTTCCCAGCGGGGGAGTGAACACTGAAGCTTTCTTT. Translation gives CASVPSGGVNTEAFF.

The V and J genes are TRBV5-1 and TRBJ1-1; D is unclear. The germline CDR1 and CDR2 sequences are SGHRS and YFSETQ. The V gene lost 1 base and the J gene lost 4 bases, with 8 bases spanning the gap. The CDR3 is made up of 13 amino acids. The CDR3 protein is CASSLTLGTEAFF. The CDR3 DNA reads as TGCGCCAGCAGCTTGACGCTAGGCACTGAAGCTTTCTTT.

The chain joins TRBV7-3 to TRBJ2-3; tentative D call: TRBD2 (6 bases). Trimming removed 6 bases at V and 4 bases at J, with 17 bases between. Per germline, CDR1 SGHTA and CDR2 FQGTGA. CDR3 size: 15 residues. The CDR3 region has the DNA TGTGCCAGCAGTCTTTCCGGCGGGGTGGCAGATACGCAGTATTTT. This codes for CASSLSGGVADTQYF.

CDR3 bases: TGTGCCAGCAGGTGGGGACAGGGGATCAATGAGCAGTTCTTC. Protein product: CASRWGQGINEQFF. The chain is built from TRBV6-5 and TRBJ2-1, with 10 bases identical to TRBD1. Germline lookup yields CDR1 MNHEY and CDR2 SVGAGI. V shed 6 bases, J shed 6 bases, and the junction held 5 bases outside the gene matches. CDR3 length equals 14 residues.

The V and J genes are TRBV30 and TRBJ1-6, with 10 bases identical to TRBD1. Germline V gene data show CDR1 as GTSNPN and CDR2 as SVGIG (reference sequence). V trimming: 2 bases; J trimming: 10 bases; junction bases outside the gene matches: 8. The CDR3 length is 15 residues. The CDR3 DNA reads TGTGCCTGGAGTCCCCGGGACAGGGGATCATCACCCCTCCACTTT. It yields the protein CAWSPRDRGSSPLHF.

This chain connects TRBV30 to TRBJ1-4; D is possibly TRBD1 (6 bases). Germline values: CDR1 GTSNPN, CDR2 SVGIG (reference sequence). The CDR3 length is 13 residues. V shed 7 bases and J shed 6 bases, with 15 bases lying between them. This CDR3 reads CALKGGVYEKLFF. Written as DNA, the CDR3 is TGTGCCTTAAAAGGGGGGGTCTATGAAAAACTGTTTTTT. The full variable domain, with the rest looked up from reference TRBV30 and TRBJ1-4, is SQTIHQWPATLVQPVGSPLSLECTVEGTSNPNLYWYRQAAGRGLQLLFYSVGIGQISSEVPQNLSASRPQDRQFILSSKKLLLSDSGFYLCALKGGVYEKLFFGSGTQLSVL.

The DNA of the CDR3 is TGTGCCAGCACACGACAGGGGGAATACGAGCAGTACTTC. Residues: CASTRQGEYEQYF. The chain links TRBV6-5 to TRBJ2-7; 9 nucleotides match TRBD1. Germline V gives CDR1 MNHEY, CDR2 SVGAGI. This CDR3 comprises 13 residues. The V and J ends lost 7 bases and 4 bases, in that order; junction bases with no gene match: 5.

The chain is built from TRBV5-6 and TRBJ2-7; TRBD1 aligns across 7 bases. The trim removed 4 bases at V and 2 bases at J, leaving 9 bases unmatched. The CDR3 is made up of 15 amino acids. Germline V gene sequence: CDR1 SGHDT, CDR2 YYEEEE. CDR3 DNA sequence: TGTGCCAGCAGCGCAAAAGGGACAGAGCCCTACGAGCAGTACTTC. This sequence encodes CASSAKGTEPYEQYF. The variable domain in full, with the rest retrieved from reference TRBV5-6 and TRBJ2-7, is DAGVTQSPTHLIKTRGQQVTLRCSPKSGHDTVSWYQQALGQGPQFIFQYYEEEERQRGNFPDRFSGHQFPNYSSELNVNALLLGDSALYLCASSAKGTEPYEQYFGPGTRLTVT.

The gene calls are TRBV25-1 and TRBJ1-2, with 7 bases that match TRBD1. With V trimmed by 5 bases and J by 7 bases, 13 bases remained unmatched. The germline CDR1 and CDR2 sequences are MGHDK and SYGVNS. The CDR3 covers 15 residues. CDR3 DNA sequence: TGTGCCAGCAGTAAACAGGCGACAGGGTTATCTGGCTACACCTTC. It encodes CASSKQATGLSGYTF.

J is TRBJ1-2 and V is TRBV19, with D unclear. The CDR3 consists of 12 residues. Germline V gives CDR1 LNHDA, CDR2 SQIVND (reference sequence). Between the trimmed V and J ends, which lost 5 bases and 1 base, there was a span of 5 bases. CDR3 nucleotides: TGTGCCAGTAGTCGGGGTAACTATGGCTACACCTTC. Its translation: CASSRGNYGYTF.